Below, 26 T cell receptor beta chains from the same sample are listed, as sequenced in a study of siplizumab effects on memory and regulatory T cells. Assay used: immunoSEQ multiplex PCR; TCRdb lists only in-frame clones, some missing. Among nearly 85,000 clones listed, roughly 94% were seen once. The specimen was CD8+ T cells sorted from blood. The receptors originated from a human donor in good health.

The chain combines TRBV5-8 with TRBJ2-7, with TRBD1 identical over 9 bases. Trimming removed 4 bases from V and 3 bases from J; junction bases left unmatched: 5. The CDR3 contains 14 residues. The germline V gene encodes CDR1 SGHTS and CDR2 YDEGEE. As DNA, the CDR3 is TGTGCCAGCAGCCTAGGACAGGGGTTCTACGAGCAGTACTTC. This gives the protein CASSLGQGFYEQYF. Using reference TRBV5-8 and TRBJ2-7 for the parts outside the CDR3, the full variable domain is EAGVTQSPTHLIKTRGQQATLRCSPISGHTSVYWYQQALGLGLQFLLWYDEGEERNRGNFPPRFSGRQFPNYSSELNVNALELEDSALYLCASSLGQGFYEQYFGPGTRLTVT.

This chain joins TRBV10-3 and TRBJ1-1; TRBD1 aligns across 7 bases. After removal of 10 bases from V and 1 base from J, the junction contained 6 bases not matched to a gene. This CDR3 comprises 13 residues. Germline V gives CDR1 ENHRY, CDR2 SYGVKD. Written as DNA, the CDR3 is TGTGCCACATCAGGGGGTCGGAACACTGAAGCTTTCTTT. This translates into CATSGGRNTEAFF.

The gene calls are TRBV7-9 and TRBJ2-7; 8 nucleotides agree with TRBD1. J lost 4 bases, V lost 6 bases, and 8 bases had no gene match. Germline V gene lookup returns CDR1 SEHNR and CDR2 FQNEAQ (reference sequence). The CDR3 sequence is 14 residues long. The CDR3 reads CASSANGQGYEQYF. CDR3 nucleotides: TGTGCCAGCAGTGCTAATGGACAGGGTTACGAGCAGTACTTC.

The chain joins TRBV6-5 to TRBJ2-2; TRBD1 matches 7 bases. V shed 3 bases, J shed 4 bases, and the junction held 8 bases outside the gene matches. The CDR3 runs to 16 residues. CDR1 and CDR2 from the germline V gene are MNHEY and SVGAGI. CDR3 sequence (DNA): TGTGCCAGCAGTTATAGTCAGGGGGAAATCACCGGGGAGCTGTTTTTT. Translating it yields CASSYSQGEITGELFF.

CDR3 sequence: CASSAEDSVYGYTF. In nucleotides, the CDR3 is TGTGCCAGCAGCGCAGAGGACAGCGTCTATGGCTACACCTTC. This chain links TRBV9 with TRBJ1-2; a possible D gene is TRBD1 (6 bases). The CDR3 sequence is 14 residues long. Germline-derived CDR1 and CDR2 are SGDLS and YYNGEE. V gave up 3 bases and J gave up 4 bases, with 13 bases separating them.

The chain couples TRBV11-2 to TRBJ1-1, with D unresolved. The CDR3 is 10 amino acids. Trimming pared 0 bases from V and 7 bases from J, leaving 0 bases between. The germline CDR1 and CDR2 sequences are SGHAT and FQNNGV. CDR3 nucleotides: TGTGCCAGCAGCTTAGATGAAGCTTTCTTT. This translates into CASSLDEAFF.

V and J are TRBV10-1 and TRBJ1-2, with a tentative D call TRBD1 (5 bases). V lost 7 bases and J lost 6, with 18 bases in between. The CDR3 is made up of 14 amino acids. Germline assignment: CDR1 WNHNN and CDR2 SYGVQD (reference sequence). CDR3 bases: TGCGCCAGCAAGGAGAGGGGCGGGGTTAATGGCTACACCTTC. Amino acid sequence: CASKERGGVNGYTF.

The chain couples TRBV27 to TRBJ2-5; maybe TRBD2 (5 bases). The DNA end favors TRBJ2-7, so the J call may be wrong. The CDR3 is 12 residues long. Germline CDR1 and CDR2: MNHEY and SMNVEV (reference sequence). This CDR3 reads CASRRGSDEQYF. In DNA form, the CDR3 reads TGTGCCAGCAGACGGGGTTCCGACGAGCAGTACTTC.

The V call is TRBV5-4, the J call TRBJ2-5, with a possible D match to TRBD2 (5 bases). CDR1 is SGHNT, CDR2 YYREEE, per germline (reference sequence). This CDR3 region has 13 residues. V lost 2 bases and J 5 bases, leaving 10 bases between the germline ends. In DNA, the CDR3 is TGTGCCAGCAGCTTTGAGGGCCGGGAGACCCAGTACTTC. Translation gives CASSFEGRETQYF.

The chain has TRBV5-6 and TRBJ1-1; 7 bases line up with TRBD1. The CDR3 contains 12 residues. Germline loops: CDR1 SGHDT, CDR2 YYEEEE. J was trimmed by 7 bases and V by 4 bases; bases with no gene match: 4. This CDR3 is CASSPGTDEAFF. As DNA, the CDR3 is TGTGCCAGCAGCCCCGGGACAGATGAAGCTTTCTTT.

The chain couples TRBV2 to TRBJ2-7; no reliable D call. In germline, CDR1 is SNHLY, CDR2 FYNNEI. The V end lost 5 bases, the J end lost 3 bases, and 11 bases lay between the germline ends. The CDR3 is made up of 13 amino acids. The CDR3 protein is CASSLDGYYEQYF. The DNA for the CDR3 is TGTGCCAGCAGTTTGGACGGATACTACGAGCAGTACTTC.

This rearrangement joins TRBV16 to TRBJ1-5; D perhaps matches TRBD1 (5 bases). The germline CDR1 and CDR2 sequences are KGHSY and FQNENV. The V gene lost 3 bases and the J gene lost 4 bases, with 13 bases spanning the gap. This CDR3 has 15 residues. The CDR3 protein is CASSHLTEMNQPQHF. DNA of the CDR3: TGTGCCAGCAGCCACCTGACAGAGATGAATCAGCCCCAGCATTTT.

This clone was observed once. This chain connects TRBV9 to TRBJ2-2; 7 nucleotides align to TRBD2. Unmatched junction bases numbered 16, after V lost 4 bases and J lost 1 base. CDR3 length: 19 amino acids. Germline lookup yields CDR1 SGDLS and CDR2 YYNGEE. The CDR3 DNA reads TGTGCCAGCAGCTTCCAAGTACGCGCTAGCGGTCTGAACACCGGGGAGCTGTTTTTT. Protein sequence: CASSFQVRASGLNTGELFF.

The chain has TRBV4-1 and TRBJ2-1, with unresolved D. The CDR3 is made up of 12 amino acids. The V gene lost 1 base and the J gene lost 7 bases, with 5 bases spanning the gap. Per the germline V gene, CDR1 is MGHRA and CDR2 is YSYEKL. The chain's CDR3 is CASSQGGNEQFF. CDR3 nucleotides: TGCGCCAGCAGCCAAGGAGGTAATGAGCAGTTCTTC.

The chain is built from TRBV7-9 and TRBJ1-2; 8 positions match TRBD1. CDR1 is SEHNR, CDR2 FQNEAQ, per germline (reference sequence). CDR3 length equals 16 residues. With 5 bases clipped from V and 0 bases from J, the junction kept 8 bases outside the gene matches. CDR3 nucleotide sequence: TGTGCCAGCAGCCCAGACAGGGGCGCCCCTAACTATGGCTACACCTTC. This gives the protein CASSPDRGAPNYGYTF.

CDR3 region: CGNLNSDKHYEQYF. The DNA for the CDR3 is TGCGGCAACTTAAACTCGGACAAACACTACGAGCAGTACTTC. The chain employs TRBV23-1 and TRBJ2-7; a possible D gene is TRBD1 (5 bases). TRBV23-1 belongs to the ORF category, with a function that is uncertain. This CDR3 has 14 residues.

The rearrangement links TRBV29-1 to TRBJ2-1, with 8 nucleotides matching TRBD1. This CDR3 contains 12 residues. Germline CDR1 is SQVTM and CDR2 is ANQGSEA. The V and J ends lost 7 bases and 4 bases, in that order; junction bases with no gene match: 3. The DNA of the CDR3 is TGCAGCGGCGGGACAGGTTACAATGAGCAGTTCTTC. Translated: CSGGTGYNEQFF.

This clone showed up just a few times. This chain links TRBV9 with TRBJ1-1; 7 bases fit TRBD1. CDR3 length: 12 residues. The trim removed 2 bases at V and 8 bases at J, leaving 3 bases unmatched. Germline lookup yields CDR1 SGDLS and CDR2 YYNGEE. The CDR3 coding sequence is TGTGCCAGCAGCGTCCTGACAGGGGAAGCTTTCTTT. Translating it yields CASSVLTGEAFF.

V usage is TRBV19 and J usage is TRBJ2-1; 12 nucleotides match TRBD1. V trimming: 3 bases; J trimming: 8 bases; junction bases outside the gene matches: 5. CDR1 LNHDA and CDR2 SQIVND come from the germline V gene (reference sequence). The CDR3 loop spans 15 amino acids. This CDR3 reads CASSIPGTGGHEQFF. DNA for the CDR3: TGTGCCAGTAGTATTCCCGGGACAGGGGGCCATGAGCAGTTCTTC.

This clone was recorded once. V usage is TRBV28 and J usage is TRBJ2-3, with D possibly TRBD1 on 5 matching bases. The length of the CDR3 is 15 residues. CDR1 MDHEN and CDR2 SYDVKM come from the germline V gene. V lost 2 bases and J 2 bases, leaving 11 bases between the germline ends. CDR3 sequence reads: CASSLRAGLTDTQYF. The CDR3 DNA reads as TGTGCCAGCAGTTTACGGGCAGGGCTCACAGATACGCAGTATTTT. Drawing the rest from reference TRBV28 and TRBJ2-3, the complete variable domain is DVKVTQSSRYLVKRTGEKVFLECVQDMDHENMFWYRQDPGLGLRLIYFSYDVKMKEKGDIPEGYSVSREKKERFSLILESASTNQTSMYLCASSLRAGLTDTQYFGPGTRLTVL.

The V gene is TRBV27, the J gene TRBJ2-1; unclear D gene. This CDR3 contains 13 residues. V lost 3 bases and J 10 bases, leaving 13 bases between the germline ends. Germline CDR1 MNHEY, CDR2 SMNVEV (reference sequence). CDR3 bases: TGTGCCAGCAGTTTTTTTGTCGGCCAAGAGCAGTTCTTC. This encodes CASSFFVGQEQFF.

This chain joins TRBV4-2 and TRBJ2-7; 13 nucleotides align to TRBD2. Germline V gene sequence: CDR1 LGHNA, CDR2 YNFKEQ. Losses at the gene ends were 2 bases for V and 4 bases for J; bases not matched to a gene: 8. This CDR3 is built from 17 residues. CDR3: CASSQPTKGLAGYEQYF. The CDR3 DNA follows: TGTGCCAGCAGCCAACCTACCAAGGGACTAGCGGGATACGAGCAGTACTTC.

V and J are TRBV6-1 and TRBJ1-1, with a tentative D call TRBD1 (6 bases). V dropped 4 bases and J dropped 4 bases, with 19 bases sitting between them. Germline V gene lookup returns CDR1 MNHNS and CDR2 SASEGT. This CDR3 has 16 residues. For the CDR3, the DNA is TGTGCCAGCAGTGGGAGAGGGGGGGGATTAGGCACTGAAGCTTTCTTT. Translated, it gives CASSGRGGGLGTEAFF.

This rearrangement joins TRBV4-1 to TRBJ2-1; the match to TRBD2 covers 14 bases. Germline CDR1 MGHRA, CDR2 YSYEKL. The CDR3 runs to 18 residues. The V gene end was trimmed by 4 bases and the J gene end by 9 bases; junction bases not matched to a gene: 14. The CDR3 nucleotides read TGCGCCAGCAGCCCCGCCGGGACTAGCGGGAGAGCGGAATGTGAGCAGTTCTTC. Protein: CASSPAGTSGRAECEQFF.

V is TRBV30 and J is TRBJ1-1; weak D call: TRBD1 (5 bases). The CDR3 totals 12 residues. V lost 7 bases, J lost 1 base, and 10 bases lay in between. The germline CDR1 and CDR2 sequences are GTSNPN and SVGIG (reference sequence). The CDR3 sequence: CAFPGQNTEAFF. The CDR3 coding sequence is TGTGCCTTCCCAGGACAGAACACTGAAGCTTTCTTT.

The J gene is TRBJ2-3, the V gene TRBV27; D remains unclear. Germline V gives CDR1 MNHEY, CDR2 SMNVEV (reference sequence). Trimming removed 5 bases at V and 2 bases at J, with 11 bases between. This CDR3 is 14 amino acids long. CDR3 sequence: CASSTYPLTDTQYF. Here the CDR3 DNA reads TGTGCCAGCAGTACTTATCCCCTCACAGATACGCAGTATTTT.